These 17 T cell receptor beta chains were all obtained from the same sample, sequenced in a study of T cell repertoires in cytomegalovirus infection. Using its own MiXCR run on the reads, TCRdb lists one record per CDR3 protein. Among around 530,000 distinct CDR3 sequences listed, about 15% were seen once. Sequenced material: CD8+ T cells from PBMCs. These TCRs come from a human donor in good health (CMV status not recorded). Some clones in this sample may be carry-over from other donors' samples.

This clonotype was counted many times. The chain has TRBV6-1 and TRBJ1-5; 7 bases align to TRBD1. The CDR3 runs to 14 residues. Germline values: CDR1 MNHNS, CDR2 SASEGT. V dropped 3 bases and J dropped 6; count of bases not matched to a gene: 5. This chain's CDR3 is CASSEAGGGQPQHF. CDR3 nucleotides: TGTGCCAGCAGTGAGGCAGGGGGGGGTCAGCCCCAGCATTTT.

There are many counts of this clonotype. The chain has TRBV15 and TRBJ1-6; D is unresolved. Germline CDR1 LNHNV, CDR2 YYDKDF (reference sequence). V was trimmed by 0 bases and J by 9 bases, leaving 15 bases between them. The CDR3 spans 16 residues. CDR3 sequence (DNA): TGTGCCACCAGCAGAGATATCGGGGAGGATGGTTCACCCCTCCACTTT. This codes for CATSRDIGEDGSPLHF.

Many counts were recorded for this clonotype. This rearrangement joins TRBV4-1 to TRBJ1-5; D call uncertain. Germline lookup yields CDR1 MGHRA and CDR2 YSYEKL. CDR3 length: 14 residues. V was shortened by 4 bases and J by 6 bases, with 13 bases between the two germline ends. The CDR3 loop reads CASSPGRGGQPQHF. For the CDR3, the DNA is TGCGCCAGCAGCCCCGGACGTGGAGGTCAGCCCCAGCATTTT.

In its sample, this clonotype was seen many times. The V gene is TRBV11-1, the J gene TRBJ2-2; 8 positions agree with TRBD1. The J segment lost 5 bases and the V segment lost 5 bases, leaving 7 bases of the junction unmatched. Germline V gene lookup returns CDR1 SGHAT and CDR2 FQDESV (reference sequence). The length of the CDR3 is 15 residues. CDR3 region: CASSLGQGETGELFF. DNA of the CDR3: TGTGCCAGCAGCCTAGGACAGGGAGAAACCGGGGAGCTGTTTTTT.

This clonotype was observed many times. The rearrangement joins TRBV7-6 to TRBJ2-7; no clear D. The V gene's germline CDR1 is SGHVS and CDR2 FNYEAQ. This CDR3 has 14 residues. Trimming cost V 1 base and J 1 base, with 8 bases left between them. CDR3 DNA: TGTGCCAGCAGCTTAGACCAAATATCCTACGAGCAGTACTTC. Translation: CASSLDQISYEQYF. Looking up the rest from reference TRBV7-6 and TRBJ2-7 gives the full variable domain: GAGVSQSPRYKVTKRGQDVALRCDPISGHVSLYWYRQALGQGPEFLTYFNYEAQQDKSGLPNDRFSAERPEGSISTLTIQRTEQRDSAMYRCASSLDQISYEQYFGPGTRLTVT.

This chain joins TRBV6-6 and TRBJ1-6; D unresolved. Deletions cut 2 bases from V and 7 bases from J, with 15 bases between. Per the germline V gene, CDR1 is MNHNY and CDR2 is SVGAGI (reference sequence). The CDR3 runs 16 residues. The CDR3 protein is CASSYMALESNSPLHF. The CDR3 nucleotides are TGTGCCAGCAGTTACATGGCCTTGGAATCAAATTCACCCCTCCACTTT.

In this sample, this clonotype turned up a few times. The rearrangement joins TRBV29-1 to TRBJ1-1, with unresolved D. Germline V CDR1 and CDR2: SQVTM, ANQGSEA. Trimming took off 7 bases at V and 1 base at J, with 7 bases between the two ends. The CDR3 runs 11 residues. The DNA for the CDR3 is TGCAGCGCGTGGCGGAACACTGAAGCTTTCTTT. It translates to CSAWRNTEAFF.

V gene TRBV2 combines with J gene TRBJ1-6; D is unresolved. The germline V gene has CDR1 SNHLY and CDR2 FYNNEI. This CDR3 is built from 14 residues. V lost 7 bases and J lost 0, with 7 bases in between. The CDR3 DNA follows: TGTGCCAGCACCGAGGGCTCCTATAATTCACCCCTCCACTTT. It yields the protein CASTEGSYNSPLHF.

This clonotype was seen ten or more times. The chain uses TRBV7-9 and TRBJ2-2; D not certain. The CDR3 is 13 residues long. Germline V gene data show CDR1 as SEHNR and CDR2 as FQNEAQ (reference sequence). Between the trimmed V and J ends, which lost 6 bases and 6 bases, there was a span of 11 bases. CDR3 residues: CASSIRDPGELFF. The CDR3, as DNA: TGTGCCAGCAGTATACGAGATCCCGGGGAGCTGTTTTTT.

This clonotype was detected ten times or more. The J gene is TRBJ1-2, the V gene TRBV30, with a possible D match to TRBD1 (5 bases). The CDR3 has 15 residues. V was trimmed by 1 base and J by 2 bases, leaving 14 bases between them. Germline V gene lookup returns CDR1 GTSNPN and CDR2 SVGIG (reference sequence). The CDR3 loop reads CAWSDRVRANYGYTF. The CDR3 DNA is TGTGCCTGGAGTGATAGGGTCAGGGCGAACTATGGCTACACCTTC.

Remarks on this clonotype: A read error may be the cause here, since a much bigger clone is one base away. In this CDR3 the conserved last residue, phenylalanine or tryptophan, is missing, so a read error is likely. The J gene is TRBJ1-2, the V gene TRBV6-5; D call uncertain. The CDR3 has 13 amino acids. V was clipped by 2 bases and J by 3 bases, with 7 bases between them. In germline, CDR1 is MNHEY, CDR2 SVGAGI. Written as DNA, the CDR3 is TGTGCCAGCAGTTACGGTGGCGACTATGGCTACACCTTA. Protein product: CASSYGGDYGYTL.

DNA for the CDR3: TGTGCCAGCAGGGGGGGACTGGCTACGAACTATGGCTACACCTTC. Translation gives CASRGGLATNYGYTF. The chain has TRBV28 and TRBJ1-2; TRBD1 is a possible D gene (5 bases). The CDR3 consists of 15 residues. In germline, CDR1 is MDHEN, CDR2 SYDVKM. V lost 6 bases and J 2 bases, leaving 16 bases between the germline ends.

A few counts support this clonotype. The gene calls are TRBV6-2 or TRBV6-3 and TRBJ2-3; no reliable D call. Between the trimmed V and J ends, which lost 8 bases and 2 bases, there was a span of 11 bases. CDR1 and CDR2 from the germline V gene are MNHEY and SVGEGT. The CDR3 loop spans 13 amino acids. CDR3 bases: TGTGCCAGCCTTCTTGGAGTCACAGATACGCAGTATTTT. Its translation: CASLLGVTDTQYF.

This clonotype was recorded many times. The CDR3 region is CASSLGGRGQPQHF. CDR3 DNA sequence: TGTGCCAGCAGCTTAGGTGGAAGAGGCCAGCCCCAGCATTTT. The chain carries TRBV7-8 and TRBJ1-5; unclear D gene. In germline, CDR1 is SGHVS, CDR2 FQNEAQ. The CDR3 runs to 14 residues. V lost 1 base and J 7 bases, leaving 11 bases between the germline ends.

Many counts were recorded for this clonotype. The rearrangement uses TRBV7-9 and TRBJ2-1; 13 bases match TRBD2. The ends lost 4 bases at V and 2 bases at J; junction bases unmatched: 5. This CDR3 is built from 17 residues. Germline CDR1 and CDR2: SEHNR and FQNEAQ (reference sequence). DNA of the CDR3: TGTGCCAGCAGCTCCTGGACTAGCGGGAGACCCTACAATGAGCAGTTCTTC. Translating gives CASSSWTSGRPYNEQFF.

The chain carries TRBV5-6 and TRBJ1-2; 9 nucleotides align to TRBD1. Germline V CDR1 and CDR2: SGHDT, YYEEEE. The CDR3 has 16 residues. V was pared by 0 bases and J by 3 bases, with 6 bases of the junction left unmatched. Here the CDR3 reads CASSLDATGGDYGYTF. In DNA, the CDR3 is TGTGCCAGCAGCTTGGACGCGACAGGGGGGGACTATGGCTACACCTTC.

Concerning this clonotype: It may be a read error: a sequence one base away is much more abundant. The chain joins TRBV6-1 to TRBJ2-1; D ambiguous. The germline gives CDR1 MNHNS, CDR2 SASEGT. The CDR3 has 16 amino acids. The CDR3 spells CASSESDFSSYNVQFF. The CDR3 coding sequence is TGTGCCAGCAGTGAATCTGACTTCAGCTCCTACAATGTGCAGTTCTTC.